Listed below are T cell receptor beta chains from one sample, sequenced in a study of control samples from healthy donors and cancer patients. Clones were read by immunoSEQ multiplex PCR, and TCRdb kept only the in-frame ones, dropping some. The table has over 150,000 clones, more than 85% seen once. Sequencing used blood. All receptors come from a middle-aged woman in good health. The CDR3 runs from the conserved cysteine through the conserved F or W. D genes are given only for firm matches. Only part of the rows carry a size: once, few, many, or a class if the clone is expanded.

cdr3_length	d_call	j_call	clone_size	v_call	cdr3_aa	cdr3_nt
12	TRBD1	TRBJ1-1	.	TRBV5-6	CASSFGQGEAFF	TGTGCCAGCAGCTTCGGACAGGGTGAAGCTTTCTTT
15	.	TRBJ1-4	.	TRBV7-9	CASSLGVTGNEKLFF	TGTGCCAGCAGCTTAGGTGTGACTGGGAATGAAAAACTGTTTTTT
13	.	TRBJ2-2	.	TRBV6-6	CASTGGWAGELFF	TGTGCCAGCACAGGAGGTTGGGCAGGGGAGCTGTTTTTT
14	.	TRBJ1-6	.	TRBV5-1	CASNLAGSNSPLHF	TGCGCCAGCAACCTGGCAGGGTCGAATTCACCCCTCCACTTT
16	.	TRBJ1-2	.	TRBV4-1	CASSQESQAPNYGYTF	TGCGCCAGCAGCCAAGAATCGCAGGCGCCGAACTATGGCTACACCTTC
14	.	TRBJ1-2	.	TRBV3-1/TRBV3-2	CASSQQAGNYGYTF	TGTGCCAGCAGTCAACAGGCTGGGAACTATGGCTACACCTTC
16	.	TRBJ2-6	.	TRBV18	CASSPPGNSGANVLTF	TGTGCCAGCTCACCACCGGGAAATTCTGGGGCCAACGTCCTGACTTTC
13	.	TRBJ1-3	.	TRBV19	CASSIESGNTIYF	TGTGCCAGTAGTATAGAATCTGGAAACACCATATATTTT
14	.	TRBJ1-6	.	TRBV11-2	CASRWGGAGSPLHF	TGTGCCAGCCGTTGGGGGGGCGCGGGGTCACCCCTCCACTTT
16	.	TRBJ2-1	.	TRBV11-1	CASSLQETRGYNEQFF	TGTGCCAGCAGCTTGCAGGAGACAAGGGGCTACAATGAGCAGTTCTTC
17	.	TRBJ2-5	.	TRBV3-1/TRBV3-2	CASSLAVGTAAGETQYF	TGTGCCAGCAGCCTAGCCGTCGGGACAGCGGCGGGGGAGACCCAGTACTTC
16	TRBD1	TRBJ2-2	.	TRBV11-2	CASSPTGGFFAGELFF	TGTGCCAGCAGCCCGACAGGGGGGTTTTTTGCCGGGGAGCTGTTTTTT
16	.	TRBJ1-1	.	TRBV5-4	CASTTIDAGLNTEAFF	TGTGCCAGTACCACTATCGATGCGGGCTTGAACACTGAAGCTTTCTTT
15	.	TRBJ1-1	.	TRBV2	CASSERVPGLGEAFF	TGTGCCAGCAGTGAAAGGGTGCCGGGGTTGGGTGAAGCTTTCTTT
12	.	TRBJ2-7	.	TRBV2	CASRQNAYEQYF	TGTGCCAGCAGACAGAACGCTTACGAGCAGTACTTC
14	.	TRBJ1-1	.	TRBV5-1	CASSLYPSQGKAFF	TGCGCCAGCAGCTTGTATCCGAGTCAGGGGAAAGCTTTCTTT
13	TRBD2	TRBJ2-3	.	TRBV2	CASSSLAADTQYF	TGTGCCAGCAGTTCACTAGCGGCAGATACGCAGTATTTT
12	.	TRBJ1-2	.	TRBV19	CASRTENYGYTF	TGTGCCAGTAGGACTGAGAACTATGGCTACACCTTC
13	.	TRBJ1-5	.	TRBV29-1	CSVRGGNDQPQHF	TGCAGCGTGAGGGGAGGGAACGATCAGCCCCAGCATTTT
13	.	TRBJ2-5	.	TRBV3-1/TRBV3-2	CASSQGSGGTQYF	TGTGCCAGCAGCCAAGGGTCTGGTGGGACCCAGTACTTC
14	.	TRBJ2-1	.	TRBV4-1	CASSQESSYNEQFF	TGCGCCAGCAGCCAGGAAAGCTCCTACAATGAGCAGTTCTTC
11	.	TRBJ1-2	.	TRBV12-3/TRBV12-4	CASGRAYGYTF	TGTGCCAGCGGGCGGGCCTATGGCTACACCTTC
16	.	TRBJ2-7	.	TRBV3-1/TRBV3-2	CASSLNRQTTRYEQYF	TGTGCCAGCAGCCTTAACCGACAGACTACTCGGTACGAGCAGTACTTC
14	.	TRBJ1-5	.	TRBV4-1	CASSQYPSNQPQHF	TGCGCCAGCAGCCAATACCCAAGCAATCAGCCCCAGCATTTT
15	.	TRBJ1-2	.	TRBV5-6	CASSLQTRDTEGYTF	TGTGCCAGCAGCTTGCAAACCCGGGACACAGAGGGATACACCTTC
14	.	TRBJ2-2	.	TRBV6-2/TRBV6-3	CASSFPAGTGELFF	TGTGCCAGCAGCTTCCCGGCTGGCACCGGGGAGCTGTTTTTT
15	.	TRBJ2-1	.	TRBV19	CATTGTSSSYNEQFF	TGTGCCACCACCGGGACTTCAAGCTCCTACAATGAGCAGTTCTTC
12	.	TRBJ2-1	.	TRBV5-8	CASSPPGDEQFF	TGTGCCAGCAGCCCCCCCGGTGATGAGCAGTTCTTC
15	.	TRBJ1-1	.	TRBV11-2	CASSSSTDGNTEAFF	TGTGCCAGCAGCTCTAGTACGGACGGGAACACTGAAGCTTTCTTT
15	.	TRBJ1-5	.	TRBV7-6	CASSLGAGNNQPQHF	TGTGCCAGCAGCTTAGGGGCAGGGAACAATCAGCCCCAGCATTTT
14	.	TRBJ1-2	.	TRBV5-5	CASSVGTFQGGYTF	TGTGCCAGCAGCGTCGGGACTTTTCAAGGAGGCTACACCTTC
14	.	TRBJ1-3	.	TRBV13	CASRNSFSGNTIYF	TGTGCCAGCAGGAACAGCTTCTCTGGAAACACCATATATTTT
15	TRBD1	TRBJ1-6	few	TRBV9	CASSVGTGNNSPLHF	TGTGCCAGCAGCGTAGGGACAGGGAATAATTCACCCCTCCACTTT
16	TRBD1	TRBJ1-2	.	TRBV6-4	CASSDLGTGDFYGYTF	TGTGCCAGCAGTGACCTCGGGACAGGGGACTTCTATGGCTACACCTTC
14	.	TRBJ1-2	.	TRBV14	CASSQAGGYYGYTF	TGTGCCAGCAGCCAAGCTGGGGGCTACTATGGCTACACCTTC
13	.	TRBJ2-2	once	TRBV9	CASGSGILGELFF	TGTGCCAGCGGTTCCGGTATTCTCGGGGAGCTGTTTTTT
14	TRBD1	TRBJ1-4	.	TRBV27	CASSRQGANEKLFF	TGTGCCAGCAGTAGACAGGGGGCTAATGAAAAACTGTTTTTT
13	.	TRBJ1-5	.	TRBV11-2	CASSLDNRQPQHF	TGTGCCAGCAGCTTAGATAATCGACAGCCCCAGCATTTT
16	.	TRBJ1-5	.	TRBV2	CASNKGQLRSNQPQHF	TGTGCCAGCAACAAAGGACAGCTTAGGAGCAATCAGCCCCAGCATTTT
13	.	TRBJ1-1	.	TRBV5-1	CASSPGGGGRAFF	TGCGCCAGCAGCCCCGGAGGGGGGGGACGAGCTTTCTTT
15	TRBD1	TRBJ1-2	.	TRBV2	CASRDRGTATYGYTF	TGTGCCAGCAGGGATCGCGGGACAGCTACCTATGGCTACACCTTC
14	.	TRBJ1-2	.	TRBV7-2	CASRLGGEGYGYTF	TGTGCCAGCAGACTTGGTGGGGAGGGCTATGGCTACACCTTC
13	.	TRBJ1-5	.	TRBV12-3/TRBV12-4	CASSFGSNQPQHF	TGTGCCAGCAGCTTTGGGTCAAATCAGCCCCAGCATTTT
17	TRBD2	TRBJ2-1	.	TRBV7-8	CASSWRKGTSGYNEQFF	TGTGCCAGCAGCTGGAGAAAGGGGACTAGTGGCTACAATGAGCAGTTCTTC
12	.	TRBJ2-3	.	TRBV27	CASSLPPDTQYF	TGTGCCAGCAGTCTTCCCCCGGATACGCAGTATTTT
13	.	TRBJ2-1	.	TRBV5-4	CASSFFIVAEQFF	TGTGCCAGCAGCTTTTTCATTGTGGCGGAGCAGTTCTTC